This entry is about one T cell receptor beta chain. V was trimmed by 4 bases and J by 9 bases, leaving 7 bases between them. In germline, CDR1 is MNHNS, CDR2 SASEGT. The CDR3 length is 11 residues. Use of 60 Vbeta and 13 Jbeta primers characterized the PCR. Repertoires were generated with immunoSEQ multiplex PCR, while TCRdb's copy carries only in-frame clones and drops some. This sample has about 150,000 clones, with about three quarters found just once. The sample originates from a study of cytomegalovirus exposure and HLA in healthy donors. This clonotype was obtained from a female donor in good health and CMV-seropositive. Sequencing was carried out using PBMCs. The genes are TRBV6-1 and TRBJ2-1; D perhaps matches TRBD1 (5 bases). The DNA for the CDR3 is TGTGCCAGCAGTGGGGGCCGTGAGCAGTTCTTC. It is translated as CASSGGREQFF.